These 5 T cell receptor beta chains were sequenced from one sample in a study of blood T cell repertoires in COVID-19. Data came from immunoSEQ multiplex PCR; TCRdb stores just in-frame clones and leaves some out. There are 200,000 to 250,000 clones in the sample; 88% occur only once, and just over 2.5% lies in the top ten. The sample was PBMCs or T cells enriched from blood (not recorded which). The receptors derive from a woman aged 30 to 39 who had recovered from COVID-19.

The count of this clone is one. This chain joins TRBV9 and TRBJ2-5; possible D gene TRBD2, 7 bases. The germline V and J ends were trimmed by 7 bases and 2 bases, with 12 bases remaining between them. This CDR3 is 13 amino acids long. Per the germline V gene, CDR1 is SGDLS and CDR2 is YYNGEE. The CDR3 nucleotides read TGTGCCAGCCAGGCGGGGGCACAAGAGACCCAGTACTTC. Protein sequence: CASQAGAQETQYF.

The table lists this clone with a few counts. The sample holds other DNA sequences that translate to the same CDR3. The rearrangement links TRBV7-9 to TRBJ1-1; D is ambiguous. This CDR3 spans 13 amino acids. Germline V gives CDR1 SEHNR, CDR2 FQNEAQ (reference sequence). V was trimmed by 3 bases and J by 4 bases, leaving 9 bases between them. CDR3 region: CASSLGTGTEAFF. CDR3 DNA sequence: TGTGCCAGCAGCTTGGGCACCGGCACTGAAGCTTTCTTT.

The chain employs TRBV6-5 and TRBJ2-6; the match to TRBD1 covers 8 bases. Germline loops: CDR1 MNHEY, CDR2 SVGAGI. The J segment lost 0 bases and the V segment lost 8 bases, leaving 0 bases of the junction unmatched. The CDR3 runs 14 residues. The CDR3 nucleotides read TGTGCCAGCGGACAGGGCTCTGGGGCCAACGTCCTGACTTTC. Translation gives CASGQGSGANVLTF.

The J gene is TRBJ2-1, the V gene TRBV29-1; 7 bases agree with TRBD2. V lost 4 bases and J lost 5; bases outside the gene matches: 2. The CDR3 totals 12 residues. CDR1 is SQVTM and CDR2 is ANQGSEA in the germline V gene. CDR3 bases: TGCAGCGTTGGAGGGACTAACAATGAGCAGTTCTTC. Translated, it gives CSVGGTNNEQFF.

The chain is built from TRBV2 and TRBJ2-7; D might be TRBD2 (6 bases). The germline V and J ends were trimmed by 6 bases and 3 bases, with 18 bases remaining between them. Germline V lookup: CDR1 SNHLY, CDR2 FYNNEI. The CDR3 runs 15 residues. CDR3 protein: CASSWAGTLGYEQYF. The CDR3 DNA reads TGTGCCAGCAGCTGGGCGGGGACCTTAGGCTACGAGCAGTACTTC.